The 25 T cell receptor beta chains below come from one sample, sequenced in a study of T cell responses to AZD1222 COVID-19 vaccine. Only in-frame clones appear in the TCRdb table, and some are missing; sequencing was by immunoSEQ multiplex PCR. The repertoire has under 35,000 clones, roughly 90% of them found once; the top ten carry 6.8%. The material sequenced was peripheral blood, taken on day 0 of AZD1222 vaccination. All receptors derive from an adult in good health.

V usage is TRBV4-2 and J usage is TRBJ1-2, with TRBD1 identical over 7 bases. The CDR3 is 16 amino acids. J lost 0 bases, V lost 4 bases, and 8 bases had no gene match. Germline-derived CDR1 and CDR2 are LGHNA and YNFKEQ. CDR3: CASSPGTERANYGYTF. Here the CDR3 DNA reads TGTGCCAGCAGCCCCGGGACAGAGAGAGCTAACTATGGCTACACCTTC.

This clone was found a few times. This sample includes further DNA sequences coding for the same CDR3. The chain has TRBV27 and TRBJ2-1, with 7 bases that match TRBD2. Germline V CDR1 and CDR2: MNHEY, SMNVEV (reference sequence). V was clipped by 2 bases and J by 7 bases; unmatched bases: 5. The CDR3 is 14 amino acids. The chain's CDR3 is CASSLRRGGNEQFF. The CDR3 DNA reads TGTGCCAGCAGTTTACGGCGGGGAGGGAATGAGCAGTTCTTC.

The CDR3 is CAWRLAGEGADTQYF. DNA for the CDR3: TGTGCCTGGAGACTAGCGGGAGAAGGTGCAGATACGCAGTATTTT. The chain has TRBV30 and TRBJ2-3; 11 bases line up with TRBD2. This CDR3 contains 15 residues. V lost 3 bases, J lost 4 bases, and 6 bases stayed unmatched. The germline V gene encodes CDR1 GTSNPN and CDR2 SVGIG (reference sequence).

The chain is built from TRBV18 and TRBJ2-7; the match to TRBD1 covers 10 bases. The CDR3 totals 14 residues. V was clipped by 2 bases and J by 5 bases; unmatched bases: 3. Germline V gene lookup returns CDR1 KGHSH and CDR2 LQKENI. The CDR3 region is CASSPGTGDHEQYF. The CDR3 region has the DNA TGTGCCAGCTCACCAGGGACAGGGGATCACGAGCAGTACTTC.

V is TRBV9 and J is TRBJ2-5; 9 positions agree with TRBD2. V dropped 4 bases and J dropped 5; count of bases not matched to a gene: 12. Germline V lookup: CDR1 SGDLS, CDR2 YYNGEE. This CDR3 comprises 16 residues. CDR3 residues: CASSPTIAGEGETQYF. The DNA of the CDR3 is TGTGCCAGCAGCCCCACCATAGCGGGAGAAGGGGAGACCCAGTACTTC. The full variable domain, completed using reference TRBV9 and TRBJ2-5, is DSGVTQTPKHLITATGQRVTLRCSPRSGDLSVYWYQQSLDQGLQFLIQYYNGEERAKGNILERFSAQQFPDLHSELNLSSLELGDSALYFCASSPTIAGEGETQYFGPGTRLLVL.

The chain uses TRBV18 and TRBJ1-2; 7 bases are a match to TRBD1. The J segment lost 3 bases and the V segment lost 3 bases, leaving 7 bases of the junction unmatched. Germline assignment: CDR1 KGHSH and CDR2 LQKENI. The CDR3 covers 15 residues. For the CDR3, the DNA is TGTGCCAGCTCACCGGAGACAGGGACATACTATGGCTACACCTTC. It encodes CASSPETGTYYGYTF.

The chain couples TRBV7-8 to TRBJ2-7, with 11 bases identical to TRBD2. Germline V lookup: CDR1 SGHVS, CDR2 FQNEAQ. The V and J ends lost 5 bases and 1 base, in that order; junction bases with no gene match: 7. The CDR3 covers 16 residues. The CDR3, as DNA: TGTGCCAGCAGCCCAGCCCCTAGCGGGGGGTCCTACGAGCAGTACTTC. Amino acid sequence: CASSPAPSGGSYEQYF. The full variable domain, in which reference TRBV7-8 and TRBJ2-7 provide the parts outside the CDR3, is GAGVSQSPRYKVAKRGQDVALRCDPISGHVSLFWYQQALGQGPEFLTYFQNEAQLDKSGLPSDRFFAERPEGSVSTLKIQRTQQEDSAVYLCASSPAPSGGSYEQYFGPGTRLTVT.

The chain uses TRBV19 and TRBJ1-1; 7 positions agree with TRBD1. The CDR3 is made up of 12 amino acids. Germline trimming cut 5 bases from V and 10 bases from J; bases unmatched to any gene: 7. Germline V gene lookup returns CDR1 LNHDA and CDR2 SQIVND (reference sequence). The CDR3 nucleotides are TGTGCCAGTAGTTTCAACAGGGGATTAGCTTTCTTT. Translating gives CASSFNRGLAFF.

As DNA, the CDR3 is TGTGCCAGCAGTGGTTTAAGGGAGGCTGGAAACACCATATATTTT. Its translation: CASSGLREAGNTIYF. The chain employs TRBV2 and TRBJ1-3; D is unclear. Germline V gives CDR1 SNHLY, CDR2 FYNNEI. CDR3 length: 15 residues. V lost 4 bases to trimming and J lost 2 bases, with 12 bases between them.

The rearrangement joins TRBV29-1 to TRBJ1-2; D not resolved. V was cut by 0 bases and J by 2 bases, with 7 bases left in between. The germline V gene has CDR1 SQVTM and CDR2 ANQGSEA. The CDR3 length is 13 residues. CDR3 loop: CSVEERWNYGYTF. As DNA, the CDR3 is TGCAGCGTTGAAGAAAGGTGGAACTATGGCTACACCTTC.

V and J are TRBV2 and TRBJ1-5; TRBD1 might be the D (5 bases). Per germline, CDR1 SNHLY and CDR2 FYNNEI. Trimming shortened V by 5 bases and J by 3 bases, and 14 bases separated the two germline ends. The CDR3 length is 15 residues. CDR3 bases: TGTGCCAGCAGTCGGGACGGACGCCCCAATCAGCCCCAGCATTTT. Residues: CASSRDGRPNQPQHF.

The gene calls are TRBV28 and TRBJ1-1, with D hard to call. The CDR3 is made up of 15 amino acids. V shed 4 bases and J shed 0 bases, with 12 bases lying between them. Germline loops: CDR1 MDHEN, CDR2 SYDVKM. CDR3 residues: CASSWEPTVNTEAFF. The CDR3 bases are TGTGCCAGCAGTTGGGAGCCGACGGTGAACACTGAAGCTTTCTTT.

The chain is built from TRBV12-5 and TRBJ2-5; 9 positions agree with TRBD2. The CDR3 totals 15 residues. V dropped 3 bases and J dropped 4; count of bases not matched to a gene: 6. Looked up from germline, CDR1 is LGHNT and CDR2 is FRNRAP. As DNA, the CDR3 is TGTGCTAGTGGTTTATGGCGGGAGGGGGGAGAGACCCAGTACTTC. Its translation is CASGLWREGGETQYF.

This chain joins TRBV24-1 and TRBJ1-5; D call uncertain. The CDR3 runs to 14 residues. Germline-derived CDR1 and CDR2 are KGHDR and SFDVKD. V was pared by 0 bases and J by 4 bases, with 6 bases between. CDR3 nucleotides: TGTGCCACCAGTGATTTGGGACGGAATCAGCCCCAGCATTTT. This encodes CATSDLGRNQPQHF.

The chain is built from TRBV7-9 and TRBJ1-1, with D possibly TRBD1 on 6 matching bases. This CDR3 is built from 13 residues. CDR1 is SEHNR and CDR2 is FQNEAQ in the germline V gene (reference sequence). Trimming stripped 0 bases from V and 10 bases from J, with 12 bases between. The CDR3: CASSLAQWGAAFF. CDR3 nucleotides: TGTGCCAGCAGCTTAGCCCAATGGGGGGCAGCTTTCTTT.

The sample holds a few counts of this clone. This sequence joins TRBV5-4 and TRBJ2-7; possible D gene TRBD1, 6 bases. CDR3 size: 14 residues. With 4 bases removed from V and 2 bases from J, the gap between germline ends came to 13 bases. Germline V gene lookup returns CDR1 SGHNT and CDR2 YYREEE (reference sequence). CDR3 DNA: TGTGCCAGCAGCAACCACAGGGCCACCTACGAGCAGTACTTC. This codes for CASSNHRATYEQYF. Full variable domain (remainder filled in from reference TRBV5-4 and TRBJ2-7): ETGVTQSPTHLIKTRGQQVTLRCSSQSGHNTVSWYQQALGQGPQFIFQYYREEENGRGNFPPRFSGLQFPNYSSELNVNALELDDSALYLCASSNHRATYEQYFGPGTRLTVT.

The V gene is TRBV2, the J gene TRBJ1-5; D is unresolved. Germline V gene sequence: CDR1 SNHLY, CDR2 FYNNEI. The V gene lost 0 bases and the J gene lost 4 bases, with 10 bases spanning the gap. This CDR3 comprises 15 residues. The chain's CDR3 is CASSEALRVNQPQHF. As DNA, the CDR3 is TGTGCCAGCAGTGAAGCGCTTCGGGTTAATCAGCCCCAGCATTTT.

The chain carries TRBV18 and TRBJ2-1; a possible D gene is TRBD2 (5 bases). Germline V gene data show CDR1 as KGHSH and CDR2 as LQKENI. There are 16 residues in the CDR3. V was shortened by 6 bases and J by 6 bases, with 21 bases between the two germline ends. In DNA form, the CDR3 reads TGTGCCAGCTCCCAATCTAGCTATCTTACTGGCAATGAGCAGTTCTTC. It yields the protein CASSQSSYLTGNEQFF.

The genes are TRBV7-9 and TRBJ2-1, with 8 bases fitting TRBD2. V shed 5 bases, J shed 8 bases, and the junction held 17 bases outside the gene matches. The CDR3 sequence is 17 residues long. Germline CDR1 reads SEHNR; CDR2 reads FQNEAQ (reference sequence). DNA for the CDR3: TGTGCCAGCAGCCTCAAGCGGGGGAAGGTCGGTCCCCATGAGCAGTTCTTC. Translating it yields CASSLKRGKVGPHEQFF.

This chain uses TRBV7-8 with TRBJ1-4; no clear D gene. Looked up from germline, CDR1 is SGHVS and CDR2 is FQNEAQ. Trimming shortened V by 5 bases and J by 3 bases, and 13 bases separated the two germline ends. This CDR3 is 15 amino acids long. The CDR3 reads CASSRAGMANEKLFF. The CDR3 bases are TGTGCCAGCAGCCGAGCTGGAATGGCTAATGAAAAACTGTTTTTT.

This rearrangement joins TRBV21-1 to TRBJ2-7; whether TRBD1, the table's D call, matches the DNA was not checked. TRBV21-1 is an annotated pseudogene. The CDR3 spans 17 residues. CDR3 sequence: CASSKRAGQSKRYEQYF. CDR3 sequence (DNA): TGTGCCAGCAGCAAAAGGGCGGGACAGTCTAAAAGGTACGAGCAGTACTTC.

The chain employs TRBV7-8 and TRBJ1-6; D may be TRBD1 (5 bases). The CDR3 length is 16 residues. With 0 bases removed from V and 6 bases from J, the gap between germline ends came to 12 bases. CDR1 SGHVS and CDR2 FQNEAQ come from the germline V gene. CDR3 loop: CASSLAWTRSNSPLHF. The CDR3 DNA is TGTGCCAGCAGCTTAGCCTGGACACGAAGTAATTCACCCCTCCACTTT.

This clone was seen only once. The V gene is TRBV19, the J gene TRBJ1-2; D is unclear. V lost 0 bases to trimming and J lost 7 bases, with 9 bases between them. The germline V gene encodes CDR1 LNHDA and CDR2 SQIVND (reference sequence). CDR3 length: 13 amino acids. The CDR3 sequence: CASSIDPDGGYTF. In nucleotides, the CDR3 is TGTGCCAGTAGTATAGATCCGGACGGTGGCTACACCTTC.

V gene TRBV11-3 combines with J gene TRBJ1-2, with no clear D. Trimming took 4 bases from V and 6 from J, leaving 9 bases between them. CDR3 length: 12 amino acids. The germline gives CDR1 SGHNT, CDR2 YENEEA. CDR3 in amino acids: CASSSRGNGYTF. CDR3 in DNA: TGTGCCAGCAGCTCCCGCGGGAATGGCTACACCTTC.

The chain is built from TRBV3-1 (or the pseudogene TRBV3-2) and TRBJ2-1; D remains ambiguous. Germline values: CDR1 LGHDT, CDR2 YNNKEL (reference sequence). Trimming pared 0 bases from V and 8 bases from J, leaving 11 bases between. CDR3 length: 14 amino acids. For the CDR3, the DNA is TGTGCCAGCAGCCAAGATCGGGCCCCTGATGAGCAGTTCTTC. Translated: CASSQDRAPDEQFF.